This T cell receptor (beta chain) was sequenced in a study of blood T cell repertoires in COVID-19. The method was immunoSEQ multiplex PCR; TCRdb's version includes in-frame clones alone and lacks a portion of them. The table has 110,000 or so clones, about 88% seen once; the top ten hold 8% to 8.5%. CDR3 length: 12 residues. The V gene lost 8 bases and the J gene lost 7 bases, with 15 bases spanning the gap. The germline gives CDR1 SEHNR, CDR2 FQNEAQ (reference sequence). As to this clone: This sample also contains other DNA sequences that code for the same CDR3.

The specimen was peripheral blood. This TCR was recovered from a woman between 65 and 79 years old who had recovered from COVID-19. The chain links TRBV7-9 to TRBJ2-7; D gene uncertain. CDR3 coding DNA: TGTGCCAGCGGAACTGGGCGTCAGGAGCAGTACTTC. Its translation is CASGTGRQEQYF.